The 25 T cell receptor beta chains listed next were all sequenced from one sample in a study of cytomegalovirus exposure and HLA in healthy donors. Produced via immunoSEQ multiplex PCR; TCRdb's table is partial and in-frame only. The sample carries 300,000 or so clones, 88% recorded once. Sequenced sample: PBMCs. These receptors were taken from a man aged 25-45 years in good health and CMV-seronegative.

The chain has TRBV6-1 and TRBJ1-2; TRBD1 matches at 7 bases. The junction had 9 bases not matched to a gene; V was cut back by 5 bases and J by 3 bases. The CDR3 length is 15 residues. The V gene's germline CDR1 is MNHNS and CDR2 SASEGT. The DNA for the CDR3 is TGTGCCAGCAGTTCCAGGACAGGTTGGGACTATGGCTACACCTTC. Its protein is CASSSRTGWDYGYTF.

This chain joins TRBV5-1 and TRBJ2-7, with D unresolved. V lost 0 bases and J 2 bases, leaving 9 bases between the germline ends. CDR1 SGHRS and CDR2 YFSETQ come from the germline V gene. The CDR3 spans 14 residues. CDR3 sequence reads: CASSLDSQPYEQYF. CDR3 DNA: TGCGCCAGCAGCTTGGACAGTCAGCCCTACGAGCAGTACTTC.

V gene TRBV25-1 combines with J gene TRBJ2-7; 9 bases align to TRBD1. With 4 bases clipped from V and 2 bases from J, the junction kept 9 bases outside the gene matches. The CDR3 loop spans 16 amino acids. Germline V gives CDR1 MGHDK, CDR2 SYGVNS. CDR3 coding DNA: TGTGCCAGCAGTGGGTCTTCCGGGACAGGGACCTACGAGCAGTACTTC. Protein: CASSGSSGTGTYEQYF.

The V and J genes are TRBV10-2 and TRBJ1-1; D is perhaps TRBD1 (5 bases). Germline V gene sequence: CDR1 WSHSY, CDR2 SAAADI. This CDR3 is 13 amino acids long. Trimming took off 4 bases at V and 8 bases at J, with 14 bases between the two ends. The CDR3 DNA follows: TGCGCCAGCAGTGTGGCGGTGGGGGGGGAAGCTTTCTTT. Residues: CASSVAVGGEAFF.

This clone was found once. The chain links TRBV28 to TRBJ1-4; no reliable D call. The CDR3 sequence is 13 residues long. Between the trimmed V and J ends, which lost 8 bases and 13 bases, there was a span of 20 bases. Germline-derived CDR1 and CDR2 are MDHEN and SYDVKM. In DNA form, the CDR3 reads TGTGCCAGCCGCCGAGGGAGCGATCGCGGACTGTTTTTT. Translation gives CASRRGSDRGLFF.

CDR3 loop: CASSRPIAGTYEQYF. CDR3 DNA sequence: TGTGCCAGCAGCCGCCCGATCGCGGGGACCTACGAGCAGTACTTC. J is TRBJ2-7 and V is TRBV5-6, with D perhaps matching TRBD2 (6 bases). This CDR3 contains 15 residues. CDR1 and CDR2 from the germline V gene are SGHDT and YYEEEE. V was cut by 4 bases and J by 2 bases, with 16 bases left in between.

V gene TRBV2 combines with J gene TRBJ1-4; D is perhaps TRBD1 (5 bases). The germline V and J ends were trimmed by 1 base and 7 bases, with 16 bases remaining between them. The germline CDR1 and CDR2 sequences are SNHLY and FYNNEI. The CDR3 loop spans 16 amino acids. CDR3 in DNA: TGTGCCAGCAGTGAAGGGGTCTCCCAGGGAATTGAAAAACTGTTTTTT. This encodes CASSEGVSQGIEKLFF.

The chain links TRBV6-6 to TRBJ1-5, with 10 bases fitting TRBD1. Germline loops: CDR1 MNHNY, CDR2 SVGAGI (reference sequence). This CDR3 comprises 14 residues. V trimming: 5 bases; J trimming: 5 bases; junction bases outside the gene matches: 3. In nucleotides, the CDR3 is TGTGCCAGCAGTCTGACAGGGGGCTATCAGCCCCAGCATTTT. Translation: CASSLTGGYQPQHF.

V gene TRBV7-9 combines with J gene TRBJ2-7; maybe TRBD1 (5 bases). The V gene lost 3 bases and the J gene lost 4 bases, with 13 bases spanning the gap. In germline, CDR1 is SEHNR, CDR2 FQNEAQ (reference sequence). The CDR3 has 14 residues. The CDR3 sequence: CASSFVTESYEQYF. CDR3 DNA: TGTGCCAGCAGCTTCGTGACAGAGAGTTACGAGCAGTACTTC.

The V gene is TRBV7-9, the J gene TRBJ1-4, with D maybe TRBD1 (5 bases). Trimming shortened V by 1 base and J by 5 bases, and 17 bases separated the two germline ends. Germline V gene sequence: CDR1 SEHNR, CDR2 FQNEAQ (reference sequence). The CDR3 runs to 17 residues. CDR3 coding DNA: TGTGCCAGCAGCTTAGGCAGGGCGCGCGTTTTCAATGAAAAACTGTTTTTT. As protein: CASSLGRARVFNEKLFF.

This chain's CDR3 is CASSLGSRGSGQPQHF. The CDR3 region has the DNA TGTGCCAGCAGCTTAGGATCCAGGGGTTCTGGTCAGCCCCAGCATTTT. The J gene is TRBJ1-5, the V gene TRBV11-2; D is perhaps TRBD1 (6 bases). The CDR3 covers 16 residues. V lost 1 base, J lost 6 bases, and 16 bases lay in between. Germline V gene data show CDR1 as SGHAT and CDR2 as FQNNGV.

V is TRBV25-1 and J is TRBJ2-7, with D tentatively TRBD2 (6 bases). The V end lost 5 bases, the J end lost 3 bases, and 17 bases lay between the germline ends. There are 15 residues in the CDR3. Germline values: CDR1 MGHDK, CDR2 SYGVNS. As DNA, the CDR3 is TGTGCCAGCAGTTCCCTACTAGCTCCCATCTACGAGCAGTACTTC. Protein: CASSSLLAPIYEQYF.

CDR3 sequence (DNA): TGTGCCAGCGGAGACCCCCGGGCCGGGGAGCTGTTTTTT. It codes for CASGDPRAGELFF. This chain links TRBV7-7 with TRBJ2-2; D call uncertain. This CDR3 region has 13 residues. Trimming removed 8 bases from V and 6 bases from J, with 13 bases in between. CDR1 SSHAT and CDR2 FNYEAQ come from the germline V gene (reference sequence).

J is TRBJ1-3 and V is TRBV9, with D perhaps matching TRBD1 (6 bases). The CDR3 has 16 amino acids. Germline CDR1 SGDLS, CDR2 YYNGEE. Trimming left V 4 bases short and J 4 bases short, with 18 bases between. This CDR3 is CASSPHFGRGGNTIYF. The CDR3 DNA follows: TGTGCCAGCAGCCCCCATTTTGGCAGGGGAGGAAACACCATATATTTT.

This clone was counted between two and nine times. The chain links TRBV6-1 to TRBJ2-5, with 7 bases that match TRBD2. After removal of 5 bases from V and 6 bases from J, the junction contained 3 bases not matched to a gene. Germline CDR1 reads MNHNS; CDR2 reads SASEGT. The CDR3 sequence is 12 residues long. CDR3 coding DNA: TGTGCCAGCAGTCTGGGGGGGAAGACCCAGTACTTC. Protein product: CASSLGGKTQYF.

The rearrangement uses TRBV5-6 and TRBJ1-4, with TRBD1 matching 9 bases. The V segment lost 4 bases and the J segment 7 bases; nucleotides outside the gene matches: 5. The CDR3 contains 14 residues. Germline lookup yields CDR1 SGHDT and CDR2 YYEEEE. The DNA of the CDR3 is TGTGCCAGCAGCCTACAGGGGGCTGGTGAAAAACTGTTTTTT. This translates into CASSLQGAGEKLFF.

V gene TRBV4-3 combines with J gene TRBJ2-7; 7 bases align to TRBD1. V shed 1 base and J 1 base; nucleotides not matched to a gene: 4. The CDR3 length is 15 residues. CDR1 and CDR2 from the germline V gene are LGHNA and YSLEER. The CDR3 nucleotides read TGCGCCAGCAGCCAAGGGACAGGTTTATCCTACGAGCAGTACTTC. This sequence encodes CASSQGTGLSYEQYF.

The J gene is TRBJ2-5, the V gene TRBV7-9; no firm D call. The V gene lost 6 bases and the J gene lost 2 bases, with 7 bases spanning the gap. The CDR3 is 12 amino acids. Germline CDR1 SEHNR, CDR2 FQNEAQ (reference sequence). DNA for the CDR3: TGTGCCAGCAGGGGCATTCAAGAGACCCAGTACTTC. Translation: CASRGIQETQYF.

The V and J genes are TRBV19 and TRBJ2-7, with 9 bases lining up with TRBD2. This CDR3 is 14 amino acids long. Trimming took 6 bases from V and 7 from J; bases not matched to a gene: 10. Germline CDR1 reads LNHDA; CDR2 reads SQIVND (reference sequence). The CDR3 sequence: CASSFSGGPYEQYF. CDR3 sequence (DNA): TGTGCCAGTAGCTTTAGCGGGGGACCTTATGAGCAGTACTTC.

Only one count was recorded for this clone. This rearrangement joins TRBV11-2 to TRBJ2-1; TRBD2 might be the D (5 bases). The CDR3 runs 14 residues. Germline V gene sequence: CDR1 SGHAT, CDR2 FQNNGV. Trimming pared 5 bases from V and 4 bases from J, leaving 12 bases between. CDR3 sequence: CASSPLRGYNEQFF. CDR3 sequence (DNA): TGTGCCAGCAGCCCGCTCCGGGGATACAATGAGCAGTTCTTC.

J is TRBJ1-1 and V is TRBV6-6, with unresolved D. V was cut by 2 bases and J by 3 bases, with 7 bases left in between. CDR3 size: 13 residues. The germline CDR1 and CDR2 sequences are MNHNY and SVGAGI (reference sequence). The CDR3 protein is CASSYGSDTEAFF. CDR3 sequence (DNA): TGTGCCAGCAGTTACGGCAGTGACACTGAAGCTTTCTTT.

DNA of the CDR3: TGTGCCAGTATGCGGCGCAGTAACGAGCAGTACTTC. It yields the protein CASMRRSNEQYF. The chain recombines TRBV2 with TRBJ2-7; D is unclear. This CDR3 is 12 amino acids long. Germline loops: CDR1 SNHLY, CDR2 FYNNEI. Deletions cut 9 bases from V and 5 bases from J, with 14 bases between.

The CDR3 coding sequence is TGTGCCAGCAGAGTGAGCAGCGGCTCCTACAATGAGCAGTTCTTC. It yields the protein CASRVSSGSYNEQFF. The chain employs TRBV5-5 and TRBJ2-1, with D tentatively TRBD2 (5 bases). The V and J ends lost 5 bases and 0 bases respectively, with 12 bases between them. CDR3 size: 15 residues. In germline, CDR1 is SGHKS, CDR2 YYEKEE (reference sequence). Full variable domain (remainder filled in from reference TRBV5-5 and TRBJ2-1): DAGVTQSPTHLIKTRGQQVTLRCSPISGHKSVSWYQQVLGQGPQFIFQYYEKEERGRGNFPDRFSARQFPNYSSELNVNALLLGDSALYLCASRVSSGSYNEQFFGPGTRLTVL.

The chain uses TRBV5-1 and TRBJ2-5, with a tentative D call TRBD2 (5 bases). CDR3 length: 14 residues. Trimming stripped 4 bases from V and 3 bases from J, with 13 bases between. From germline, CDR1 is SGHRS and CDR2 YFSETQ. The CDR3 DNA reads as TGCGCCAGCAGCCCGGAGGTAGGGAAAGAGACCCAGTACTTC. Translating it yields CASSPEVGKETQYF.

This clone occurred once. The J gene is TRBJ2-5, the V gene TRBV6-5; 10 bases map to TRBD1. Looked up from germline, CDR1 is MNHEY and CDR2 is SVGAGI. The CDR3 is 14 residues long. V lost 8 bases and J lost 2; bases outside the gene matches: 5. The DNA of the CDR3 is TGTGCCAGCTGGACAGGGGGGAGGCAAGAGACCCAGTACTTC. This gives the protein CASWTGGRQETQYF.